These 20 T cell receptor beta chains were sequenced from one sample in a study of OX40 agonist ivuxolimab in advanced cancers. Profiling relied on immunoSEQ multiplex PCR, and the TCRdb table lists in-frame clones only, not all of them. Of some 97,000 clones in the sample, just over 90% are singletons; the top ten hold over 0.3%. The material sequenced was CD4+ or CD8+ T cells sorted from blood, taken in a trial of the OX40 agonist ivuxolimab. These TCRs come from an adult with an advanced solid tumor such as melanoma, head and neck, liver or kidney cancer.

The chain carries TRBV6-4 and TRBJ2-1, with 7 bases matching TRBD1. Germline trimming cut 2 bases from V and 1 base from J; bases unmatched to any gene: 5. The CDR3 consists of 16 residues. CDR1 and CDR2 from the germline V gene are MRHNA and SNTAGT. The CDR3 sequence: CASSDKGASSYNEQFF. CDR3 DNA: TGTGCCAGCAGTGACAAGGGGGCAAGTTCCTACAATGAGCAGTTCTTC.

This clone turned up a few times. Other DNA sequences from this sample encode an identical CDR3 as well. J is TRBJ2-7 and V is TRBV5-1, with D possibly being TRBD1 (6 bases). V dropped 1 base and J dropped 2 bases, with 10 bases sitting between them. CDR3 length: 14 residues. Germline loops: CDR1 SGHRS, CDR2 YFSETQ. The CDR3 nucleotides are TGCGCCAGCAGCTTGATACAGGGTACCTACGAGCAGTACTTC. It translates to CASSLIQGTYEQYF.

This rearrangement joins TRBV28 to TRBJ1-2; D might be TRBD1 (6 bases). CDR3 length: 12 residues. Germline V gene sequence: CDR1 MDHEN, CDR2 SYDVKM. V lost 4 bases and J lost 8, with 11 bases in between. DNA for the CDR3: TGTGCCAGCAGTTACAGGGCCCGCGGCTACACCTTC. Translated, it gives CASSYRARGYTF.

J is TRBJ1-2 and V is TRBV4-3, with a weak D call TRBD1 (6 bases). The CDR3 consists of 14 residues. CDR1 is LGHNA and CDR2 is YSLEER in the germline V gene. Trimming cost V 3 bases and J 2 bases, with 10 bases left between them. In nucleotides, the CDR3 is TGCGCCAGCAGCCAGGGGGCGCAAAACTATGGCTACACCTTC. Its translation: CASSQGAQNYGYTF.

The rearrangement joins TRBV7-2 to TRBJ2-6; D uncertain. The CDR3 runs to 15 residues. Germline loops: CDR1 SGHTA, CDR2 FQGNSA. Trimming pared 4 bases from V and 6 bases from J, leaving 13 bases between. As DNA, the CDR3 is TGTGCCAGCAGCTACGGGTCAAGGGAGGCCAACGTCCTGACTTTC. It specifies CASSYGSREANVLTF.

In this sample, this clone turned up once. The J gene is TRBJ2-7, the V gene TRBV21-1. TRBV21-1 is a pseudogene. The CDR3 is 14 amino acids. The CDR3 protein is CASSVGRLPYEQYF. Written as DNA, the CDR3 is TGTGCCAGCAGTGTAGGACGACTCCCCTACGAGCAGTACTTC.

This chain connects TRBV7-2 to TRBJ2-7; D ambiguous. CDR1 is SGHTA, CDR2 FQGNSA, per germline. Deletions cut 0 bases from V and 6 bases from J, with 9 bases between. This CDR3 comprises 13 residues. The CDR3, as DNA: TGTGCCAGCAGCTTAGCAGGGCCGGGCGAGCAGTACTTC. This codes for CASSLAGPGEQYF.

The chain recombines TRBV6-6 with TRBJ2-2; D is possibly TRBD2 (6 bases). CDR1 MNHNY and CDR2 SVGAGI come from the germline V gene (reference sequence). Trimming took 0 bases from V and 4 from J, leaving 12 bases between them. The CDR3 has 16 residues. The CDR3 coding sequence is TGTGCCAGCAGTTACTCCTCTCCGGGAGTCACCGGGGAGCTGTTTTTT. Amino acid sequence: CASSYSSPGVTGELFF.

The CDR3, as DNA: TGTGCCAGCAGTTTACTAGCGGGGTCTGGGGCCAACGTCCTGACTTTC. Translation gives CASSLLAGSGANVLTF. The chain carries TRBV28 and TRBJ2-6; 9 bases align to TRBD2. The V gene's germline CDR1 is MDHEN and CDR2 SYDVKM. The CDR3 loop spans 16 amino acids. V shed 2 bases, J shed 1 base, and the junction held 0 bases outside the gene matches.

The rearrangement uses TRBV11-2 and TRBJ2-7; 7 bases align to TRBD2. Losses at the gene ends were 7 bases for V and 0 bases for J; bases not matched to a gene: 15. CDR1 and CDR2 (germline): SGHAT, FQNNGV. The CDR3 length is 17 residues. CDR3: CASTPIASGTVSYEQYF. CDR3 coding DNA: TGTGCCAGCACCCCGATTGCCAGCGGGACGGTCTCCTACGAGCAGTACTTC.

The chain links TRBV4-1 to TRBJ2-5; TRBD1 aligns across 7 bases. In germline, CDR1 is MGHRA, CDR2 YSYEKL. The CDR3 is 16 residues long. V was pared by 2 bases and J by 11 bases, with 17 bases of the junction left unmatched. Written as DNA, the CDR3 is TGCGCCAGCAGCCAACTGCTGACAGGGCCTCTGGGAGAGCAGTACTTC. Protein: CASSQLLTGPLGEQYF.

The chain is built from TRBV28 and TRBJ1-2; 8 nucleotides agree with TRBD1. J lost 2 bases, V lost 6 bases, and 8 bases had no gene match. From germline, CDR1 is MDHEN and CDR2 SYDVKM. CDR3 length: 15 amino acids. The CDR3 coding sequence is TGTGCCAGCAGACCTACAGGGGGTAACAACTATGGCTACACCTTC. Translation gives CASRPTGGNNYGYTF.

The V gene is TRBV7-2, the J gene TRBJ2-5; 9 bases agree with TRBD2. The germline V gene has CDR1 SGHTA and CDR2 FQGNSA. The CDR3 extends over 15 amino acids. With 7 bases clipped from V and 4 bases from J, the junction kept 10 bases outside the gene matches. The CDR3 DNA reads as TGTGCCAGCATTTCAAGCGGGAGGAGGGGAGAGACCCAGTACTTC. Translating it yields CASISSGRRGETQYF.

This clone is deemed medium-sized. The chain joins TRBV19 to TRBJ1-5, with D unresolved. Trimming removed 5 bases at V and 1 base at J, with 15 bases between. Germline V gives CDR1 LNHDA, CDR2 SQIVND (reference sequence). This CDR3 is 16 amino acids long. The CDR3 nucleotides are TGTGCCAGTAGTTGGGATTCCCGGGAGAGCAATCAGCCCCAGCATTTT. It is translated as CASSWDSRESNQPQHF.

The gene calls are TRBV5-1 and TRBJ2-1; TRBD1 is a possible D gene (6 bases). CDR3 size: 14 residues. V lost 2 bases and J 3 bases, leaving 9 bases between the germline ends. Per the germline V gene, CDR1 is SGHRS and CDR2 is YFSETQ. In DNA, the CDR3 is TGCGCCAGCAGCTTACAGGGCCGCTACAATGAGCAGTTCTTC. Amino acid sequence: CASSLQGRYNEQFF.

This chain links TRBV11-3 with TRBJ2-1; D remains ambiguous. Trimming stripped 3 bases from V and 5 bases from J, with 14 bases between. Per the germline V gene, CDR1 is SGHNT and CDR2 is YENEEA. The CDR3 contains 15 residues. CDR3 in amino acids: CASSFQSAPNNEQFF. In DNA, the CDR3 is TGTGCCAGCAGCTTCCAATCAGCGCCTAACAATGAGCAGTTCTTC.

This sequence joins TRBV6-6 and TRBJ2-5; 12 nucleotides agree with TRBD1. The assigned J gene may be wrong: the sequence end matches TRBJ2-7 better. Germline V gene data show CDR1 as MNHNY and CDR2 as SVGAGI (reference sequence). The CDR3 sequence is 15 residues long. Here the CDR3 DNA reads TGTGCCAGCGGTAGGAGGGGACAGGGGGCAGGCGAGCAGTACTTC. Translating it yields CASGRRGQGAGEQYF.

The genes are TRBV5-4 and TRBJ2-3, with D possibly being TRBD2 (5 bases). Germline assignment: CDR1 SGHNT and CDR2 YYREEE (reference sequence). V lost 0 bases and J 5 bases, leaving 16 bases between the germline ends. This CDR3 spans 16 amino acids. The DNA for the CDR3 is TGTGCCAGCAGCTTGGAGCCGGGGATCTCTAAAGATACGCAGTATTTT. The encoded protein is CASSLEPGISKDTQYF.

This clone was detected only once. The chain recombines TRBV14 with TRBJ2-7; TRBD2 is a possible D gene (5 bases). CDR1 is SGHDN and CDR2 is FVKESK in the germline V gene. Trimming left V 3 bases short and J 10 bases short, with 13 bases between. The length of the CDR3 is 12 residues. The CDR3: CASSHPRGKQYF. Here the CDR3 DNA reads TGTGCCAGCAGCCATCCACGAGGGAAACAGTACTTC.

CDR3 in amino acids: CASSMGLAGAGEQYF. The DNA for the CDR3 is TGTGCCAGCAGCATGGGACTAGCGGGAGCGGGGGAGCAGTACTTC. The chain links TRBV11-3 to TRBJ2-7; TRBD2 matches at 14 bases. The CDR3 is 15 amino acids. CDR1 and CDR2 (germline): SGHNT, YENEEA. The J segment lost 7 bases and the V segment lost 5 bases, leaving 7 bases of the junction unmatched.